This T cell receptor beta chain is drawn from a study of T cell responses to AZD1222 COVID-19 vaccine. Study in general: Some second doses came at about 4 weeks and others at about 12 weeks; these were pooled.

The germline V gene has CDR1 LGHDT and CDR2 YNNKEL (reference sequence). V was cut by 1 base and J by 15 bases, with 10 bases left in between. The CDR3 runs 11 residues. This clone appeared once. The data were produced by immunoSEQ multiplex PCR, yet TCRdb's version contains in-frame clones alone and is incomplete. This table holds 80,000 to 95,000 clones, 92% found once. Here the sequenced sample was peripheral blood, taken on day 0 of AZD1222 vaccination. This TCR was recovered from an adult in good health. The chain combines TRBV3-1 (or the pseudogene TRBV3-2) with TRBJ2-1; possibly TRBD2 for D (6 bases). CDR3 region: CASSQGGKPFF. Written as DNA, the CDR3 is TGTGCCAGCAGCCAAGGCGGGAAGCCGTTCTTC.